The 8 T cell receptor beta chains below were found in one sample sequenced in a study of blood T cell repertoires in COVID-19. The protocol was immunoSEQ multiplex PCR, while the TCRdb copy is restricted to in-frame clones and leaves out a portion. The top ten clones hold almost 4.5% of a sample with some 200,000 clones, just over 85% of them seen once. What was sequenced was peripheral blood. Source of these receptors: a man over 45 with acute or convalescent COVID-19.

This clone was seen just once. CDR3 amino acids: CASGGSGNTEAFF. The CDR3 coding sequence is TGTGCCAGCGGGGGGTCAGGGAACACTGAAGCTTTCTTT. The V gene is TRBV12-3 or TRBV12-4, the J gene TRBJ1-1; tentatively, D is TRBD1 (5 bases). The CDR3 sequence is 13 residues long. Trimming took off 8 bases at V and 1 base at J, with 11 bases between the two ends.

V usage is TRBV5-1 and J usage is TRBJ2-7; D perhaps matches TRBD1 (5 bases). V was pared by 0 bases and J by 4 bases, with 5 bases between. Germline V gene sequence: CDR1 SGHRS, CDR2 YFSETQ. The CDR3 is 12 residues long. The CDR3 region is CASSLEGYEQYF. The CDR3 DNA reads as TGCGCCAGCAGCTTGGAGGGGTACGAGCAGTACTTC. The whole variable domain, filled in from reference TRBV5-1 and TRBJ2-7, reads KAGVTQTPRYLIKTRGQQVTLSCSPISGHRSVSWYQQTPGQGLQFLFEYFSETQRNKGNFPGRFSGRQFSNSRSEMNVSTLELGDSALYLCASSLEGYEQYFGPGTRLTVT.

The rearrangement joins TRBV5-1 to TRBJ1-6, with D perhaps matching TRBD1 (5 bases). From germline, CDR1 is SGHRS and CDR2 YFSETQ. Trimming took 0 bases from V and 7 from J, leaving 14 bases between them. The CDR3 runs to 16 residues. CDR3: CASSLEVGQINSPLHF. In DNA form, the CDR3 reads TGCGCCAGCAGCTTGGAGGTGGGGCAGATAAATTCACCCCTCCACTTT. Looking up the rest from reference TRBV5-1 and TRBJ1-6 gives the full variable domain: KAGVTQTPRYLIKTRGQQVTLSCSPISGHRSVSWYQQTPGQGLQFLFEYFSETQRNKGNFPGRFSGRQFSNSRSEMNVSTLELGDSALYLCASSLEVGQINSPLHFGNGTRLTVT.

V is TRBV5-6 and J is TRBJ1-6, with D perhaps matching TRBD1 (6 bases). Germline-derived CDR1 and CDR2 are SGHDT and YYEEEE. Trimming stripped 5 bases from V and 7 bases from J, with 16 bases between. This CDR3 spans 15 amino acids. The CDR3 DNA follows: TGTGCCAGCAGGGGGGCCGGGACGCCGAATTCACCCCTCCACTTT. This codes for CASRGAGTPNSPLHF.

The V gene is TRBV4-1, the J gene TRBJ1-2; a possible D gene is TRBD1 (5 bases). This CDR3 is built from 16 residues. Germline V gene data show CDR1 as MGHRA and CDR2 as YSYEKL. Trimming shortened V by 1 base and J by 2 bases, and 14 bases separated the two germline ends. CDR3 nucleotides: TGCGCCAGCAGCCAAGTGGGGGGGGGATTGAACTATGGCTACACCTTC. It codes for CASSQVGGGLNYGYTF.

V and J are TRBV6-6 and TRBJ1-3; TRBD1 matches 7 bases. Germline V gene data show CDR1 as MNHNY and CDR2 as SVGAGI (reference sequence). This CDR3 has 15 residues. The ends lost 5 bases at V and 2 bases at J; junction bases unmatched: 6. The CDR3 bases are TGTGCCAGCAGTCCGCGACAGGGACCTGGAAACACCATATATTTT. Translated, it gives CASSPRQGPGNTIYF.

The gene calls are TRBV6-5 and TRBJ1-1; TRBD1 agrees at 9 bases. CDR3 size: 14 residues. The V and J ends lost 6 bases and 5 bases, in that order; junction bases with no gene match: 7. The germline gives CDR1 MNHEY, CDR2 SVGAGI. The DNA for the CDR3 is TGTGCCAGCAGGGGACAGGGAAGGGGAACTGAAGCTTTCTTT. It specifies CASRGQGRGTEAFF.

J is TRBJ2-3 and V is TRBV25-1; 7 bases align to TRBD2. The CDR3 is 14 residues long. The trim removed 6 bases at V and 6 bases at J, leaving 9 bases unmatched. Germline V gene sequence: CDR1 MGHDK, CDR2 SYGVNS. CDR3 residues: CASRRSGYWDTQYF. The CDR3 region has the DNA TGTGCCAGCAGGCGTAGCGGGTACTGGGATACGCAGTATTTT.